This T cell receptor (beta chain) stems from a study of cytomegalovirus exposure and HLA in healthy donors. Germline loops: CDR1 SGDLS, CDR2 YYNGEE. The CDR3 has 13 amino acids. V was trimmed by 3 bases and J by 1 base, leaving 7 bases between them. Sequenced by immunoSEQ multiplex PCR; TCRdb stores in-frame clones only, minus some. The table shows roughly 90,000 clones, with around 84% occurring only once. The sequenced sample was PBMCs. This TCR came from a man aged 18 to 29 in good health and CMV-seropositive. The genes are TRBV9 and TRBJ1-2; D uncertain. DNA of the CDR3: TGTGCCAGCAGCGGACGGGTTAACTATGGCTACACCTTC. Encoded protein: CASSGRVNYGYTF.